The 13 T cell receptor beta chains listed next were all sequenced from one sample in a study of T cell responses to AZD1222 COVID-19 vaccine. The assay was immunoSEQ multiplex PCR, and TCRdb's table has in-frame clones only and misses some. The repertoire consists of some 120,000 clones, with roughly nine tenths occurring once and the leading ten covering roughly 1.6%. This specimen consisted of peripheral blood, obtained on day 0 of AZD1222 vaccination. The source of these receptors is an adult in good health.

The V gene is TRBV20-1, the J gene TRBJ1-6, with 7 bases that match TRBD1. This CDR3 has 14 amino acids. V gave up 3 bases and J gave up 9 bases; unmatched junction bases: 8. The germline V gene has CDR1 DFQATT and CDR2 SNEGSKA (reference sequence). The CDR3 sequence: CSASLPGGGSPLHF. DNA for the CDR3: TGCAGTGCTAGTTTACCAGGGGGAGGTTCACCCCTCCACTTT.

This clone was picked up a small number of times. The rearrangement links TRBV14 to TRBJ1-1, with D perhaps matching TRBD1 (5 bases). Germline CDR1 is SGHDN and CDR2 is FVKESK. The CDR3 is 15 residues long. V lost 1 base to trimming and J lost 4 bases, with 13 bases between them. The CDR3 sequence is CASSQVAGGGTEAFF. DNA for the CDR3: TGTGCCAGCAGCCAAGTCGCCGGGGGTGGCACTGAAGCTTTCTTT.

The chain couples TRBV29-1 to TRBJ2-2; 8 bases agree with TRBD2. J gave up 5 bases and V 4 bases, and 6 bases lay outside the gene matches. Germline V gene data show CDR1 as SQVTM and CDR2 as ANQGSEA. The CDR3 is 14 amino acids. Here the CDR3 reads CSVATSGGTGELFF. The CDR3 nucleotides read TGCAGCGTTGCCACTAGCGGAGGAACCGGGGAGCTGTTTTTT.

V usage is TRBV7-2 and J usage is TRBJ2-1; the D gene could be TRBD1 or TRBD2 (6 bases each). The CDR3 is made up of 14 amino acids. Germline V gives CDR1 SGHTA, CDR2 FQGNSA. Trimming removed 3 bases from V and 16 bases from J, with 22 bases in between. CDR3 sequence reads: CASSLGGVSKVEFF. In DNA form, the CDR3 reads TGTGCCAGCAGCTTGGGGGGCGTGAGCAAGGTGGAATTCTTC.

The rearrangement joins TRBV4-1 to TRBJ2-1; 13 bases map to TRBD2. V lost 4 bases, J lost 7 bases, and 7 bases stayed unmatched. Germline V gene data show CDR1 as MGHRA and CDR2 as YSYEKL. CDR3 length: 16 residues. The CDR3 DNA is TGCGCCAGCAGCCTACAAGGGACTAGCGGGATAAATGAGCAGTTCTTC. Its protein product is CASSLQGTSGINEQFF.

The chain carries TRBV2 and TRBJ1-1; D perhaps matches TRBD1 (6 bases). V lost 6 bases and J lost 4, with 15 bases in between. The germline CDR1 and CDR2 sequences are SNHLY and FYNNEI. The CDR3 sequence is 14 residues long. CDR3 in DNA: TGTGCCAGCAGCGGAGACAGGATGGGCACTGAAGCTTTCTTT. This sequence encodes CASSGDRMGTEAFF. The full variable domain, completed using reference TRBV2 and TRBJ1-1, is EPEVTQTPSHQVTQMGQEVILRCVPISNHLYFYWYRQILGQKVEFLVSFYNNEISEKSEIFDDQFSVERPDGSNFTLKIRSTKLEDSAMYFCASSGDRMGTEAFFGQGTRLTVV.

In its sample, this clone was seen once. V gene TRBV18 combines with J gene TRBJ2-7; TRBD2 might be the D (6 bases). This CDR3 is 15 amino acids long. Per the germline V gene, CDR1 is KGHSH and CDR2 is LQKENI. V was trimmed by 3 bases and J by 1 base, leaving 13 bases between them. Here the CDR3 reads CASSPSYGSSYEQYF. The CDR3 nucleotides are TGTGCCAGCTCACCCTCCTACGGGAGTTCCTACGAGCAGTACTTC.

The chain carries TRBV5-4 and TRBJ2-1; 9 positions agree with TRBD2. The CDR3 runs 16 residues. From germline, CDR1 is SGHNT and CDR2 YYREEE (reference sequence). The V segment lost 4 bases and the J segment 2 bases; nucleotides outside the gene matches: 7. The chain's CDR3 is CASSSASGATYNEQFF. CDR3 DNA: TGTGCCAGCAGCAGTGCTAGCGGGGCCACCTACAATGAGCAGTTCTTC.

The chain is built from TRBV5-1 and TRBJ2-7, with D possibly being TRBD2 (6 bases). V was trimmed by 4 bases and J by 0 bases, leaving 14 bases between them. CDR3 length equals 15 residues. In germline, CDR1 is SGHRS, CDR2 YFSETQ. The DNA for the CDR3 is TGCGCCAGCAGCCTGGGACTTTCAAGCTCCTACGAGCAGTACTTC. Protein product: CASSLGLSSSYEQYF.

The chain combines TRBV12-5 with TRBJ1-6; D ambiguous. Germline-derived CDR1 and CDR2 are LGHNT and FRNRAP. Trimming took off 0 bases at V and 10 bases at J, with 7 bases between the two ends. The CDR3 is 13 residues long. DNA of the CDR3: TGTGCTAGTGGTTTGGTTGAGGCGTCACCCCTCCACTTT. Its protein product is CASGLVEASPLHF.

This sequence joins TRBV20-1 and TRBJ2-7, with 10 bases matching TRBD1. Germline V gene sequence: CDR1 DFQATT, CDR2 SNEGSKA (reference sequence). The length of the CDR3 is 14 residues. V shed 3 bases, J shed 3 bases, and the junction held 5 bases outside the gene matches. CDR3 DNA: TGCAGTGCTAGTCCGGGACAGGGGCTCTACGAGCAGTACTTC. This translates into CSASPGQGLYEQYF.

The V call is TRBV7-3, the J call TRBJ2-1; no clear D. Germline-derived CDR1 and CDR2 are SGHTA and FQGTGA. There are 12 residues in the CDR3. The germline V and J ends were trimmed by 2 bases and 8 bases, with 7 bases remaining between them. The CDR3 nucleotides read TGTGCCAGCAGCTTATTACATGATGAGCAGTTCTTC. Protein product: CASSLLHDEQFF.

This clone was observed a single time. This chain links TRBV18 with TRBJ1-1; D call uncertain. V gave up 6 bases and J gave up 4 bases, with 15 bases separating them. From germline, CDR1 is KGHSH and CDR2 LQKENI. CDR3 size: 14 residues. The CDR3 nucleotides read TGTGCCAGCTCCGCCGACCTGGCGGGCACTGAAGCTTTCTTT. It translates to CASSADLAGTEAFF. Full variable domain (rest looked up from reference TRBV18 and TRBJ1-1): NAGVMQNPRHLVRRRGQEARLRCSPMKGHSHVYWYRQLPEEGLKFMVYLQKENIIDESGMPKERFSAEFPKEGPSILRIQQVVRGDSAAYFCASSADLAGTEAFFGQGTRLTVV.